The T cell receptor (beta chain) under discussion was sequenced for a study of shared clonotypes between healthy human individuals. General study points: Naive CD4 clonotype sharing across a handful of donors was approximately 5%.

Germline CDR1 reads SGDLS; CDR2 reads YYNGEE. The CDR3 consists of 15 residues. V shed 0 bases and J 6 bases; nucleotides not matched to a gene: 4. TCRdb's table, derived via immunoSEQ multiplex PCR, lists solely in-frame clones and lacks some. The table records 300,000 or so clones, over 65% of them present only once. Concerning this clone itself: What it binds is unknown.

The rearrangement links TRBV9 to TRBJ2-1; 9 bases agree with TRBD2. Sequenced material: memory CD4+ T cells sorted from blood. This sample's subset: CD45RA-negative fraction. The TCR sequence derives from a man under 40 in good health. CDR3 bases: TGTGCCAGCAGCGTAGTTGGTAGCGGGGGCAATGAGCAGTTCTTC. This gives the protein CASSVVGSGGNEQFF.